The clone carrying this T cell receptor beta chain was detected only a few times. Its antigen remains unidentified. The beta constant-region primer was an equimolar mix of two oligonucleotides covering TRBC1 and TRBC2. The ligated cDNA underwent four PCR rounds using SP2 and nested alpha and beta constant-region primers. The cDNA 3' end received a ligated single-stranded oligonucleotide carrying the SP2 primer and a 12-nucleotide UMI. TCRdb re-called the UMI-ligation and nested PCR reads through MiXCR, storing one row per CDR3 protein. The sample records 120,000 to 150,000 distinct CDR3 sequences, approximately 20% being singletons. The record originates from a study of naive and memory T cell subsets. Overall study findings and caveats: Possibly reflecting memory cells re-expressing CD45RA, a few larger clonotypes occurred in naive repertoires, especially CD8.

Germline values: CDR1 SEHNR, CDR2 FQNEAQ (reference sequence). V dropped 0 bases and J dropped 6 bases, with 12 bases sitting between them. The CDR3 runs 14 residues. CD8 T cells were positively selected from what remained after CD4 positive selection. Four subsets defined by CD45RA and CD27 were sorted after CD3, CD4, CD8 and live/dead staining. The source is a human donor in good health. The sample taken for sequencing was naive CD8+ T cells from blood. This chain joins TRBV7-9 and TRBJ2-7; possible D gene TRBD2, 6 bases. CDR3 DNA: TGTGCCAGCAGCTTAGCGGCGGGGAATACCGAGCAGTACTTC. Its translation is CASSLAAGNTEQYF.